This TCR beta chain was sequenced for a study of OX40 agonist ivuxolimab in advanced cancers. This table comes from immunoSEQ multiplex PCR, and its TCRdb copy is limited to in-frame clones, with some not included. The sample lists roughly 42,000 clones, approximately 84% occurring once. The V gene lost 1 base and the J gene lost 5 bases, with 18 bases spanning the gap. Germline V gene data show CDR1 as SQVTM and CDR2 as ANQGSEA. The CDR3 loop spans 16 amino acids. This TCR came from an adult with an advanced solid tumor such as melanoma, head and neck, liver or kidney cancer. The chain has TRBV29-1 and TRBJ2-1; D is possibly TRBD1 or TRBD2 (5 bases each). Specimen: CD4+ or CD8+ T cells sorted from blood, collected in a trial of the OX40 agonist ivuxolimab. The chain's CDR3 is CSVEGGPGAVNNEQFF. CDR3 nucleotides: TGCAGCGTTGAAGGGGGTCCCGGGGCGGTTAACAATGAGCAGTTCTTC.